Each of the 8 T cell receptor beta chains below was sequenced from the same sample in a study of T cell repertoires in cytomegalovirus infection. TCRdb analysed the reads with MiXCR anew, one entry per CDR3 protein. The sample includes some 800,000 distinct CDR3 sequences, over 25% of them seen just once. These TCRs' antigens remain unknown. Sequencing was performed on cultured CD8+ T cells from PBMCs, taken from culture after CMV antigen stimulation. These receptors originate from a human donor in good health (CMV status not recorded). Some clones in this sample may be carry-over from other donors' samples.

The rearrangement uses TRBV19 and TRBJ2-1, with TRBD1 matching 9 bases. CDR1 and CDR2 (germline): LNHDA, SQIVND (reference sequence). This CDR3 is 15 amino acids long. The junction had 4 bases not matched to a gene; V was cut back by 7 bases and J by 0 bases. CDR3 DNA: TGTGCCAGTATGGACAGGGGCTTCTCCTACAATGAGCAGTTCTTC. It encodes CASMDRGFSYNEQFF.

The chain links TRBV4-3 to TRBJ1-1, with 10 bases that match TRBD1. The CDR3 has 16 amino acids. Trimming removed 2 bases from V and 7 bases from J; junction bases left unmatched: 10. Per the germline V gene, CDR1 is LGHNA and CDR2 is YSLEER. CDR3 residues: CASSQFTGTGAIEAFF. Written as DNA, the CDR3 is TGCGCCAGCAGCCAATTTACCGGGACAGGGGCAATTGAAGCTTTCTTT.

This clonotype has at least ten counts. V gene TRBV7-8 combines with J gene TRBJ1-1; perhaps TRBD1 as D (5 bases). Trimming removed 1 base from V and 5 bases from J, with 14 bases in between. The germline V gene has CDR1 SGHVS and CDR2 FQNEAQ. This CDR3 spans 15 amino acids. Here the CDR3 reads CASSLEEGMWTEAFF. The CDR3, as DNA: TGTGCCAGCAGCTTAGAAGAGGGGATGTGGACTGAAGCTTTCTTT.

About this clonotype itself: One end of the junction does not line up with germline, which may come from a read error. The chain employs TRBV7-4 and TRBJ2-1; the match to TRBD2 covers 8 bases. The CDR3 loop spans 19 amino acids. In germline, CDR1 is SGHVT, CDR2 SQSDAQ. CDR3 residues: CTSSSNTGMASGGRDEQFF. In DNA form, the CDR3 reads TGTACCAGCAGCTCGAATACAGGGATGGCCAGCGGGGGTCGGGATGAGCAGTTCTTC.

The rearrangement links TRBV2 to TRBJ2-1; weak D call: TRBD2 (6 bases). V was shortened by 3 bases and J by 0 bases, with 9 bases between the two germline ends. The CDR3 loop spans 15 amino acids. The V gene's germline CDR1 is SNHLY and CDR2 FYNNEI. The CDR3: CASSDTSNSYNEQFF. Here the CDR3 DNA reads TGTGCCAGCAGTGACACTAGCAACTCCTACAATGAGCAGTTCTTC.

This chain joins TRBV2 and TRBJ2-1; D is unresolved. Per germline, CDR1 SNHLY and CDR2 FYNNEI. V lost 10 bases, J lost 4 bases, and 20 bases lay in between. The CDR3 is 15 residues long. The CDR3 DNA reads as TGTGCCACCCCCCATGAGGAAGGTTATTACAATGAGCAGTTCTTC. This translates into CATPHEEGYYNEQFF.

V gene TRBV6-6 combines with J gene TRBJ2-2, with D perhaps TRBD1 (6 bases). Trimming shortened V by 6 bases and J by 2 bases, and 19 bases separated the two germline ends. The length of the CDR3 is 17 residues. CDR1 and CDR2 from the germline V gene are MNHNY and SVGAGI (reference sequence). CDR3 DNA sequence: TGTGCCAGCAGCCTCATCTCGGTGACAGGAAACACCGGGGAGCTGTTTTTT. Its translation is CASSLISVTGNTGELFF.

This clonotype was counted ten times or more. The junction shows a germline mismatch at one end, possibly a read error. This rearrangement joins TRBV12-3 or TRBV12-4 to TRBJ1-1; D is perhaps TRBD1 (6 bases). The CDR3 spans 13 residues. The CDR3 region is CASSLGGLTEAFF. The DNA for the CDR3 is TGTGCCAGCAGCTTAGGGGGGCTCACTGAAGCTTTCTTT.